The subject of this entry is one T cell receptor beta chain. Its antigen is unidentified. This sample is drawn from a study of T cells after yellow fever vaccination. General study findings and limits: Subsequent booster samples again held most clones from primary vaccination (nearly 98% CD4, approximately 85% CD8). A weaker secondary response peaked on day 5, the primary on day 15.

The V gene's germline CDR1 is DFQATT and CDR2 SNEGSKA (reference sequence). V gave up 8 bases and J gave up 0 bases, with 6 bases separating them. The CDR3 length is 11 residues. TCRdb called the 5' RACE reads again in MiXCR, with one record for every CDR3 protein. The sample includes under 600,000 distinct CDR3 sequences, roughly 13% of them seen just once. This material consisted of PBMCs, taken on the day of the yellow fever booster vaccination. The receptor was derived from a man aged 25 to 40 who received the YFV17D yellow fever vaccine. The rearrangement links TRBV20-1 to TRBJ2-3; no firm D call. The DNA for the CDR3 is TGCAGTCCCCCGAGCACAGATACGCAGTATTTT. It encodes CSPPSTDTQYF.